Shown below are 8 T cell receptor beta chains from a single sample sequenced in a study. Each CDR3 protein is one row after TCRdb ran MiXCR on the 5' RACE reads. The sample shows fewer than 80,000 distinct CDR3 sequences, around a fifth of them seen only once. The sample taken for sequencing was memory CD4+ T cells sorted from a lymph node. This sample's subset: memory CD4+ T cells, CD4+CD45RO+CD25-. The source of these receptors is a female donor with breast cancer.

This clonotype appeared a few times. V usage is TRBV4-2 and J usage is TRBJ2-3; 11 bases align to TRBD2. CDR1 and CDR2 (germline): LGHNA, YNFKEQ. This CDR3 comprises 19 residues. V shed 0 bases, J shed 0 bases, and the junction held 8 bases outside the gene matches. CDR3 residues: CASSQERSSGGPSTDTQYF. The CDR3 DNA follows: TGTGCCAGCAGCCAAGAACGATCTAGCGGGGGGCCTAGCACAGATACGCAGTATTTT.

The chain combines TRBV20-1 with TRBJ2-3; the D gene is possibly TRBD2 (7 bases). The length of the CDR3 is 14 residues. The germline V gene encodes CDR1 DFQATT and CDR2 SNEGSKA (reference sequence). Between the trimmed V and J ends, which lost 5 bases and 3 bases, there was a span of 15 bases. The CDR3 is CSAFQRGGTDTQYF. CDR3 coding DNA: TGCAGTGCTTTTCAGAGGGGGGGGACAGATACGCAGTATTTT.

A note on this clonotype: The CDR3 does not close with the conserved phenylalanine or tryptophan, likely indicating a read error. The chain is built from TRBV2 and TRBJ1-4; 11 nucleotides align to TRBD1. With 11 bases clipped from V and 11 bases from J, the junction kept 4 bases outside the gene matches. There are 11 residues in the CDR3. Germline V gives CDR1 SNHLY, CDR2 FYNNEI. The CDR3 region has the DNA TGTGCCGGACAGGGGGCCAACAAACTGTTTCTT. Residues: CAGQGANKLFL.

CDR3 in amino acids: CASSFLYTGPYEQYF. As DNA, the CDR3 is TGCGCCAGCAGCTTCCTTTATACAGGGCCCTACGAGCAGTACTTC. The chain employs TRBV5-1 and TRBJ2-7; tentative D call: TRBD1 (6 bases). Trimming removed 2 bases at V and 2 bases at J, with 14 bases between. There are 15 residues in the CDR3. The V gene's germline CDR1 is SGHRS and CDR2 YFSETQ.

V usage is TRBV20-1 and J usage is TRBJ2-3, with D hard to call. In germline, CDR1 is DFQATT, CDR2 SNEGSKA (reference sequence). With 5 bases removed from V and 4 bases from J, the gap between germline ends came to 13 bases. The length of the CDR3 is 13 residues. The CDR3, as DNA: TGCAGTGCTCCCGGTCCCGGCGCAGATACGCAGTATTTT. Translating gives CSAPGPGADTQYF.

The rearrangement joins TRBV4-2 to TRBJ2-2; perhaps D is TRBD1 or TRBD2 (6 bases each). Looked up from germline, CDR1 is LGHNA and CDR2 is YNFKEQ. V gave up 0 bases and J gave up 7 bases, with 12 bases separating them. The CDR3 has 15 residues. The CDR3 DNA follows: TGTGCCAGCAGCCAAGATGCGGCGGGACACGGGGAGCTGTTTTTT. It is translated as CASSQDAAGHGELFF.

This clonotype was detected ten times or more. The chain combines TRBV5-1 with TRBJ2-2; no definite D call. This CDR3 is built from 16 residues. Germline V gene sequence: CDR1 SGHRS, CDR2 YFSETQ. Trimming stripped 4 bases from V and 0 bases from J, with 13 bases between. CDR3 loop: CASSPQVPPNTGELFF. CDR3 in DNA: TGCGCCAGCAGCCCTCAAGTACCGCCGAACACCGGGGAGCTGTTTTTT. The entire variable domain, with the rest obtained from reference TRBV5-1 and TRBJ2-2, is as follows: KAGVTQTPRYLIKTRGQQVTLSCSPISGHRSVSWYQQTPGQGLQFLFEYFSETQRNKGNFPGRFSGRQFSNSRSEMNVSTLELGDSALYLCASSPQVPPNTGELFFGEGSRLTVL.

This clonotype was seen a handful of times. V usage is TRBV18 and J usage is TRBJ1-2, with 7 bases aligning to TRBD1. With 2 bases clipped from V and 3 bases from J, the junction kept 3 bases outside the gene matches. The CDR3 has 14 residues. Germline CDR1 reads KGHSH; CDR2 reads LQKENI. As DNA, the CDR3 is TGTGCCAGCTCACCAAGGGGGCTTGACTATGGCTACACCTTC. It encodes CASSPRGLDYGYTF.